This is a list of T cell receptor beta chains from one sample in a study of T cell repertoires in cytomegalovirus infection. TCRdb itself ran the reads through MiXCR, one entry per CDR3 protein. The sample holds around 630,000 distinct CDR3 sequences, less than 25% seen once. Sequenced: CD8+ T cells from PBMCs. The receptors were sampled from a human donor in good health (CMV status not recorded). Some clones in this sample may be carry-over from other donors' samples. Both conserved end residues are part of each CDR3. D genes are given only for firm matches. Not every row has a clone size; where given, it reads once, few, many or a size class.

D: -
J: TRBJ1-3
V: TRBV5-8
size: few
DNA: TGTGCCAGCACCCTCGAAATGGGCTCTGGAAACACCATATATTTT
CDR3: CASTLEMGSGNTIYF

D: -
J: TRBJ2-2
V: TRBV2
size: -
DNA: TGTGCCAGCAGTAGAGCTCGGGGCGCGGCAGTCACCGGGGAGCTGTTTTTT
CDR3: CASSRARGAAVTGELFF

D: -
J: TRBJ2-5
V: TRBV20-1
size: -
DNA: TGCAGTGCTAGAGACACAGGGCGGGGTGAGACCCAGTACTTC
CDR3: CSARDTGRGETQYF

D: TRBD1
J: TRBJ2-1
V: TRBV5-6
size: -
DNA: TGTGCCAGCAGCTCCCGTCGGGGACAGGGTTACAATGAGCAGTTCTTC
CDR3: CASSSRRGQGYNEQFF

D: -
J: TRBJ2-5
V: TRBV28
size: few
DNA: TGTGCCAGCAGAACGACCGAGGAGGGCGTCCAAGAGACCCAGTACTTC
CDR3: CASRTTEEGVQETQYF

D: TRBD1
J: TRBJ2-5
V: TRBV5-6
size: few
DNA: TGTGCCAGCAGCTTCAAACAGGGGAAAGAGACCCAGTACTTC
CDR3: CASSFKQGKETQYF

D: -
J: TRBJ2-5
V: TRBV27
size: -
DNA: TGTGCCAGCAGTGTCGGGACCACGTACCAAGAGACCCAGTACTTC
CDR3: CASSVGTTYQETQYF

D: -
J: TRBJ2-2
V: TRBV9
size: -
DNA: TGTGCCAGCAGAGGCCGGGAGAGCGCCACCGGGGAGCTGTTTTTT
CDR3: CASRGRESATGELFF

D: TRBD1
J: TRBJ1-1
V: TRBV20-1
size: -
DNA: TGCAGTGCTCCAAAGGGGACAGGGGGACCCGTGGCTGAAGCTTTCTTT
CDR3: CSAPKGTGGPVAEAFF

D: -
J: TRBJ2-2
V: TRBV6-5
size: -
DNA: TGTGCCAGCGGCCGGACAGTCCCCGAGACCGGGGAGCTGTTTTTT
CDR3: CASGRTVPETGELFF

D: TRBD2
J: TRBJ2-1
V: TRBV9
size: -
DNA: TGTGCCAGCAGCGTAGTAGCTAGCGGGGCGCACAATGAGCAGTTCTTC
CDR3: CASSVVASGAHNEQFF

D: -
J: TRBJ2-2
V: TRBV4-1
size: -
DNA: TGTGCCAGCAGCCAATTGGCGGCCGGGGAGCTGTTTTTT
CDR3: CASSQLAAGELFF

D: -
J: TRBJ2-1
V: TRBV29-1
size: few
DNA: TGCAGCGCCCCGTCCTACAATGAGCAGTTCTTC
CDR3: CSAPSYNEQFF

D: TRBD2
J: TRBJ2-1
V: TRBV7-3
size: many
DNA: TGTGCCAGCAGCTTAGTGGAGCGGGGAAGATACAATGAGCAGTTCTTC
CDR3: CASSLVERGRYNEQFF

D: TRBD2
J: TRBJ2-3
V: TRBV7-6
size: many
DNA: TGTGCCAGCAGCCCCGGGGCGGGGGTGGATACGCAGTATTTT
CDR3: CASSPGAGVDTQYF

D: -
J: TRBJ2-3
V: TRBV6-2/TRBV6-3
size: -
DNA: TGTGCCAGCCACGGACCCGAAGATACGCAGTATTTT
CDR3: CASHGPEDTQYF

D: -
J: TRBJ2-1
V: TRBV12-3/TRBV12-4
size: -
DNA: TGTGCCAGCAGTCCCGGATTTGAGCAGTTCTTC
CDR3: CASSPGFEQFF

D: -
J: TRBJ1-6
V: TRBV19
size: -
DNA: TGTGCCAGTAGTATCGGAGCCTATAATTCACCCCTCCACTTT
CDR3: CASSIGAYNSPLHF

D: -
J: TRBJ2-3
V: TRBV4-3
size: -
DNA: TGCGCCAGCAGCCAAGGGGACCGCGGTTCAGATACGCAGTATTTT
CDR3: CASSQGDRGSDTQYF

D: -
J: TRBJ2-1
V: TRBV6-5
size: -
DNA: TGTGCCAGCAGTTCGCACCCTAGGCGGGATGAGCAGTTCTTC
CDR3: CASSSHPRRDEQFF

D: -
J: TRBJ2-7
V: TRBV6-5
size: few
DNA: TGTGCCAGCAGGCCGCACGCCTACGAGCAGTACTTC
CDR3: CASRPHAYEQYF

D: -
J: TRBJ1-6
V: TRBV28
size: -
DNA: TGTGCCAGCAGTTTAGTAGGACGGCAGCCCCTCCACTTT
CDR3: CASSLVGRQPLHF

D: -
J: TRBJ2-5
V: TRBV7-9
size: few
DNA: TGTGCCAGCAGCTTAGAGGGATTGGACGCGGAATCCCAAGAGACCCAGTACTTC
CDR3: CASSLEGLDAESQETQYF

D: -
J: TRBJ2-1
V: TRBV18
size: few
DNA: TGTGCCAGCTCACCACCGATTCGGTATGAGCAGTTCTTC
CDR3: CASSPPIRYEQFF

D: -
J: TRBJ1-5
V: TRBV6-6
size: few
DNA: TGTGCCAGCAGTTGGACAGCCTCGAGCAATCAGCCCCAGCATTTT
CDR3: CASSWTASSNQPQHF

D: TRBD1
J: TRBJ2-3
V: TRBV20-1
size: few
DNA: TGCAGTGCTAGAGATCTTCTGGGACAGGGAGGGGATACGCAGTATTTT
CDR3: CSARDLLGQGGDTQYF

D: -
J: TRBJ2-2
V: TRBV24-1
size: few
DNA: TGTGCCACCAGTGGGACAGTGAACACCGGGGAGCTGTTTTTT
CDR3: CATSGTVNTGELFF

D: -
J: TRBJ2-3
V: TRBV28
size: -
DNA: TGTGCCAGCAGTTTGAAGTTGGGCGTAGATACGCAGTATTTT
CDR3: CASSLKLGVDTQYF

D: TRBD1
J: TRBJ2-1
V: TRBV9
size: few
DNA: TGTGCCAGCAGCGTCGTGGGACAGGGTAACAATGAGCAGTTCTTC
CDR3: CASSVVGQGNNEQFF

D: -
J: TRBJ1-1
V: TRBV11-2
size: many
DNA: TGTGCCAGCAGCTTTGATATTTTTTTGGCCACTGAAGCTTTCTTT
CDR3: CASSFDIFLATEAFF

D: TRBD1
J: TRBJ1-1
V: TRBV7-2
size: many
DNA: TGTGCCAGCAGCTTAAGGGACAGGGGACCGAACACTGAAGCTTTCTTT
CDR3: CASSLRDRGPNTEAFF

D: -
J: TRBJ2-5
V: TRBV2
size: -
DNA: TGTGCCAGCAGTGAGAAGGGGCAAGAGACCCAGTACTTC
CDR3: CASSEKGQETQYF

D: -
J: TRBJ2-1
V: TRBV19
size: few
DNA: TGTGCCTCAAGTGATATCGGGGGAGAGCAGTTCTTC
CDR3: CASSDIGGEQFF

D: -
J: TRBJ2-7
V: TRBV20-1
size: -
DNA: TGCAGTGCTAGAGATAGCCAGGGACGTTGGGAGCAGTACTTC
CDR3: CSARDSQGRWEQYF

D: -
J: TRBJ1-2
V: TRBV7-9
size: few
DNA: TGTGCCAGCAGCTTCTCTGGGGGCGCAGACTATGGCTACACCTTC
CDR3: CASSFSGGADYGYTF

D: -
J: TRBJ1-2
V: TRBV5-6
size: -
DNA: TGTGCCAGCAGCTTGGGACAGACAACCTATGGCTACACCTTC
CDR3: CASSLGQTTYGYTF

D: TRBD1
J: TRBJ1-5
V: TRBV28
size: few
DNA: TGTGCCAGCAGACCGGACAGGTATACTAATCAGCCCCAGCATTTT
CDR3: CASRPDRYTNQPQHF

D: -
J: TRBJ1-5
V: TRBV6-2/TRBV6-3
size: few
DNA: TGTGCCAGCAGTCAGGGGACGCTGCCCCCTTATCAGCCCCAGCATTTT
CDR3: CASSQGTLPPYQPQHF

D: -
J: TRBJ2-1
V: TRBV29-1
size: -
DNA: TGCAGCGTTGTGATGCGCGTGCAGTTCTTC
CDR3: CSVVMRVQFF

D: -
J: TRBJ2-2
V: TRBV19
size: -
DNA: TGTGCCAGTAGTGTGGGGACAGAGGGGGGCACCGGGGAGCTGTTTTTT
CDR3: CASSVGTEGGTGELFF

D: TRBD1
J: TRBJ2-7
V: TRBV25-1
size: -
DNA: TGTGCCAGCAGTGACCACCGACAGGGGAGCGAGCAGTACTTC
CDR3: CASSDHRQGSEQYF

D: TRBD2
J: TRBJ2-1
V: TRBV6-2/TRBV6-3
size: -
DNA: TGTGCCAGCAGTTACCCGATAGCGGGGGGCGGCAATGAGCAGTTCTTC
CDR3: CASSYPIAGGGNEQFF

D: TRBD1
J: TRBJ2-7
V: TRBV7-6
size: many
DNA: TGTGCCAGCAGCCCAAGGGGACAGGGCCTGGAGATTTACGAGCAGTACTTC
CDR3: CASSPRGQGLEIYEQYF

D: -
J: TRBJ1-5
V: TRBV6-1
size: few
DNA: TGTGCCAGCAGGGAATACTTACCGGGGCCCAATCAGCCCCAGCATTTT
CDR3: CASREYLPGPNQPQHF

D: TRBD1
J: TRBJ1-3
V: TRBV28
size: few
DNA: TGTGCCAGCAGTTTAAGGGACAGCCTAACCTCTGGAAACACCATATATTTT
CDR3: CASSLRDSLTSGNTIYF

D: -
J: TRBJ1-5
V: TRBV7-8
size: many
DNA: TGTGCCAGCAGCTCACAGGGTCGGAGCAATCAGCCCCAGCATTTT
CDR3: CASSSQGRSNQPQHF

D: TRBD1
J: TRBJ2-3
V: TRBV28
size: few
DNA: TGTGCCAGCGAAGGGACAGGGAACACAGATACGCAGTATTTT
CDR3: CASEGTGNTDTQYF

D: TRBD1
J: TRBJ2-5
V: TRBV7-2
size: many
DNA: TGTGCCAGCAGCTTAGCCAGGGGGCAAGAGACCCAGTACTTC
CDR3: CASSLARGQETQYF

D: TRBD2
J: TRBJ2-7
V: TRBV12-5
size: -
DNA: TGTGCTAGTGGTTTGCCCCATACAATAGGACTAGCGGATTCCTACGAGCAGTACTTC
CDR3: CASGLPHTIGLADSYEQYF

D: -
J: TRBJ2-7
V: TRBV11-1
size: -
DNA: TGTGCCAGCAGCTTAGCCCCGATCGGACAGTCCTACGAGCAGTACTTC
CDR3: CASSLAPIGQSYEQYF

D: -
J: TRBJ2-1
V: TRBV27
size: -
DNA: TGTGCCAGCAGTTACCAGCGGAGTGAGCAGTTCTTC
CDR3: CASSYQRSEQFF

D: TRBD1
J: TRBJ2-2
V: TRBV7-6
size: few
DNA: TGTGCCAGCAGCCGTCCCGGGACAGCGACCGGGGAGCTGTTTTTT
CDR3: CASSRPGTATGELFF

D: -
J: TRBJ2-3
V: TRBV20-1
size: few
DNA: TGCAGTGCTACGAAGGACACGCAGTATTTT
CDR3: CSATKDTQYF

D: -
J: TRBJ2-1
V: TRBV7-6
size: many
DNA: TGTGCCAGCAGCCTTTTTGGGGGGGGCCCTTCCTACAATGAGCAGTTCTTC
CDR3: CASSLFGGGPSYNEQFF

D: TRBD2
J: TRBJ2-1
V: TRBV27
size: few
DNA: TGTGCCAGCAGTTTAGGACTAGTGGGATACAATGAGCAGTTCTTC
CDR3: CASSLGLVGYNEQFF

D: -
J: TRBJ2-5
V: TRBV7-9
size: -
DNA: TGTGCCAGCAGCCCCCTAGAGGGTAGACAAGAGACCCAGTACTTC
CDR3: CASSPLEGRQETQYF

D: -
J: TRBJ2-1
V: TRBV7-9
size: few
DNA: TGTGCCAGCAGCCCATTACCACTACTTGAGCAGTTCTTC
CDR3: CASSPLPLLEQFF

D: -
J: TRBJ2-7
V: TRBV2
size: -
DNA: TGTGCCAGCAGTGACACAGACAGTACCTACGAGCAGTACTTC
CDR3: CASSDTDSTYEQYF

D: -
J: TRBJ2-7
V: TRBV7-2
size: many
DNA: TGTGCCAGCAGCCGGGGCGGTCTCCCCGACGAGCAGTACTTC
CDR3: CASSRGGLPDEQYF

D: -
J: TRBJ2-1
V: TRBV10-3
size: -
DNA: TGTGCCATCAGTGAGGGGGGCCCTTTCAATGAGCAGTTCTTC
CDR3: CAISEGGPFNEQFF